Listed below are T cell receptor beta chains from one sample, sequenced in a study of identical twins. TCRdb used MiXCR to reprocess the 5' RACE reads, holding one entry per CDR3 protein. Among some 320,000 distinct CDR3 sequences listed, roughly an eighth were seen once. This same sample was also part of a study on yellow fever vaccine responses in identical twins.

Sequencing was carried out using CD8+ T cells sorted from blood. The receptor set was obtained from a woman in her late teens or twenties in good health. Both conserved end residues are part of each CDR3. D genes are given only for firm matches. Some rows mark clone size as missing; the rest say once, few, many or name a class of expanded clone.

>13|TRBJ2-7|TRBV12-3/TRBV12-4|NA|many
TGTGCCAGCAGTTATCGGTCCTCCTACGAGCAGTACTTC
CASSYRSSYEQYF
>17|TRBJ2-2|TRBV15|NA|few
TGTGCCACCAGCAGAGATAGAAGGGCGAAGAACACCGGGGAGCTGTTTTTT
CATSRDRRAKNTGELFF
>15|TRBJ2-2|TRBV25-1|TRBD1|few
TGTGCCAGCACCGGACAGGGTACTCGGACCGGGGAGCTGTTTTTT
CASTGQGTRTGELFF
>16|TRBJ1-2|TRBV7-8|TRBD1|once
TGTGCCAGCAGCTTAGCGTTCGGGACAGGGGGCAATGGCTACACCTTC
CASSLAFGTGGNGYTF
>16|TRBJ2-1|TRBV4-1|TRBD1|many
TGCGCCAGCAGCCAAGAGAGGGGTCAGGGGGCCAGTGAGCAGTTCTTC
CASSQERGQGASEQFF
>14|TRBJ2-1|TRBV3-1|TRBD2|NA
TGTGCCAGCAGCCAAGGGCGGGGGGGCAACGAGCAGTTCTTC
CASSQGRGGNEQFF
>16|TRBJ2-7|TRBV7-8|TRBD2|NA
TGTGCCAGCAGCTTAGCCGCCCGGGCTAGCGGGTACGAGCAGTACTTC
CASSLAARASGYEQYF
>16|TRBJ2-2|TRBV2|TRBD1|few
TGTGCCAGCAGGGAACACAGGGGTTCCGACACCGGGGAGCTGTTTTTT
CASREHRGSDTGELFF
>16|TRBJ2-7|TRBV15|TRBD1|NA
TGTGCCACCAGGGGCCTTGGGACGGACAGGGGGCGGGAGCAGTACTTC
CATRGLGTDRGREQYF
>17|TRBJ2-1|TRBV6-1|TRBD2|few
TGTGCCAGCAGGCCCGGGACTAGCGGCCCCTCCTACAATGAGCAGTTCTTC
CASRPGTSGPSYNEQFF
>13|TRBJ2-1|TRBV7-2|NA|few
TGTGCCAGCAGCTTAACTATCTACAATGAGCAGTTCTTC
CASSLTIYNEQFF
>12|TRBJ1-1|TRBV6-6|NA|NA
TGTGCCAGCGGACACCTGAACACTGAAGCTTTCTTT
CASGHLNTEAFF
>16|TRBJ1-5|TRBV10-1|NA|few
TGCGCCAGCAGACCCACGGGACACCGAGGATCTCAGCCCCAGCATTTT
CASRPTGHRGSQPQHF
>13|TRBJ1-1|TRBV5-1|TRBD1|many
TGCGCCAGCAGCTTGACAGGGGCCCCTGAAGCTTTCTTT
CASSLTGAPEAFF
>13|TRBJ1-2|TRBV12-3/TRBV12-4|NA|many
TGTGCCAGCAGTCCCCCACGCCTTGATGGCTACACCTTC
CASSPPRLDGYTF
>15|TRBJ2-1|TRBV10-1|TRBD1|many
TGCGCCAGCAGTGAAGGACAGGGTATCGGCGATGAGCAGTTCTTC
CASSEGQGIGDEQFF
>15|TRBJ2-7|TRBV4-1|TRBD1|few
TGCGCCAGCAGCCAAGATCGGGACAGCACGCGCGAGCAGTACTTC
CASSQDRDSTREQYF
>16|TRBJ1-5|TRBV28|NA|NA
TGTGCCAGCAGTTTGGGTCCAGGGGAGCGGAGCCAGCCCCAGCATTTT
CASSLGPGERSQPQHF
>18|TRBJ2-1|TRBV5-1|TRBD2|few
TGCGCCAGCAGCCTCGGACTAGCGGGAGAGAATTCCTACAATGAGCAGTTCTTC
CASSLGLAGENSYNEQFF
>17|TRBJ2-1|TRBV3-1|NA|few
TGTGCCAGCAGCCAAGATCCGGCGATATCCTCCTACAATGAGCAGTTCTTC
CASSQDPAISSYNEQFF
>16|TRBJ2-5|TRBV6-1|TRBD2|few
TGTGCCAGCAGCCCCAGCCCTAGCGGGCGTGGGGAGACCCAGTACTTC
CASSPSPSGRGETQYF
>13|TRBJ1-6|TRBV7-6|NA|NA
TGTGCCAGCAGCTTAGAGGGTAATTCACCCCTCCACTTT
CASSLEGNSPLHF
>13|TRBJ1-1|TRBV6-5|NA|few
TGTGCCGGGAGTTTGACTCGGGACACTGAAGCTTTCTTT
CAGSLTRDTEAFF
>13|TRBJ2-1|TRBV12-3/TRBV12-4|NA|few
TGTGCCCGAGGGGGGTTCCCATCAGGGGAGCAGTTCTTC
CARGGFPSGEQFF
>13|TRBJ2-1|TRBV3-1|NA|many
TGTGCCAGCACCGGACAGAAAGTCAATGAGCAGTTCTTC
CASTGQKVNEQFF
>16|TRBJ2-3|TRBV15|TRBD2|many
TGTGCCACCAGCCGATCAACCTTTAGCGGGGGTGATACGCAGTATTTT
CATSRSTFSGGDTQYF
>15|TRBJ2-1|TRBV27|TRBD1|NA
TGTGCCAGCAGTTTATCATGGGACAGGGACAATGAGCAGTTCTTC
CASSLSWDRDNEQFF